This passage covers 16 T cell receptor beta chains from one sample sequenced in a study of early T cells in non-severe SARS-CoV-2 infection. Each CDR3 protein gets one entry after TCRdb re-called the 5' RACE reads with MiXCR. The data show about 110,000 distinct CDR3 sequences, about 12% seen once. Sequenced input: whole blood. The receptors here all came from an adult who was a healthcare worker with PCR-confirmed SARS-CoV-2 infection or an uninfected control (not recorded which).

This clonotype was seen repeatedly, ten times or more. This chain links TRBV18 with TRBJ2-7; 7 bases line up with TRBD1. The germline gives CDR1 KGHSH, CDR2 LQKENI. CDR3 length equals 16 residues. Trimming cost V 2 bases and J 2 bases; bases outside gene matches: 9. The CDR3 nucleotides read TGTGCCAGCTCACCATGGGACAGAACGGTGCCCTACGAGCAGTACTTC. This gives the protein CASSPWDRTVPYEQYF.

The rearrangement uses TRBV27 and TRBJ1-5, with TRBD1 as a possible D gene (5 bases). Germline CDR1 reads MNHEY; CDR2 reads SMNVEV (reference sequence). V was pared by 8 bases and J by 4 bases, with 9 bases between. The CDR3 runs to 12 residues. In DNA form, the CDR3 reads TGTGCCAGCGCCGGGACGAATCAGCCCCAGCATTTT. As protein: CASAGTNQPQHF.

The CDR3 region has the DNA TGTGCCAGCTCACCCCAGGACAGGGGCTCACCCCTCCACTTT. Amino acids: CASSPQDRGSPLHF. J is TRBJ1-6 and V is TRBV18; TRBD1 agrees at 9 bases. This CDR3 spans 14 amino acids. Trimming removed 3 bases from V and 10 bases from J; junction bases left unmatched: 4. Germline loops: CDR1 KGHSH, CDR2 LQKENI.

The CDR3 protein is CASASGGAKETQYF. The CDR3 DNA reads TGTGCCAGCGCTAGCGGGGGGGCTAAGGAGACCCAGTACTTC. V usage is TRBV6-6 and J usage is TRBJ2-5, with 12 bases fitting TRBD2. The CDR3 is made up of 14 amino acids. Germline-derived CDR1 and CDR2 are MNHNY and SVGAGI (reference sequence). The junction had 6 bases not matched to a gene; V was cut back by 8 bases and J by 5 bases.

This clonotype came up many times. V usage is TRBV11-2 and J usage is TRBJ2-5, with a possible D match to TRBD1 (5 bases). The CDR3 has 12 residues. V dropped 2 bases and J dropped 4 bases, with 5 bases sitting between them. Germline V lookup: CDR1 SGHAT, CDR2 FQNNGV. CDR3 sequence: CASSLQGETQYF. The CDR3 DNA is TGTGCCAGCAGCTTACAGGGAGAGACCCAGTACTTC.

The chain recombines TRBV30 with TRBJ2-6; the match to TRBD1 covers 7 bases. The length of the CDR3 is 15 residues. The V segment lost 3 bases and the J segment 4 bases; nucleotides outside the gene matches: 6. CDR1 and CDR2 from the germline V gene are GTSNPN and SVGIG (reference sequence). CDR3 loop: CAWSGDRAGANVLTF. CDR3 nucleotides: TGTGCCTGGAGCGGAGACAGGGCAGGGGCCAACGTCCTGACTTTC.

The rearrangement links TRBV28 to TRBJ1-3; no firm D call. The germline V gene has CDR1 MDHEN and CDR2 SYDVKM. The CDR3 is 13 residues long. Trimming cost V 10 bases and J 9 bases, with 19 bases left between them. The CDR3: CATGRTVLGTIYF. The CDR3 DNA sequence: TGTGCCACCGGCCGGACTGTTTTGGGCACCATATATTTT.

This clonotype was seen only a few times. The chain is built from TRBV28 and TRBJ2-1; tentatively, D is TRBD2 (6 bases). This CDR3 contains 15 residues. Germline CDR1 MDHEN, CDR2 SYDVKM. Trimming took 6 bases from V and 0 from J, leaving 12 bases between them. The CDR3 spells CASRLRGSSYNEQFF. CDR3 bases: TGTGCCAGCAGGCTGCGGGGCAGCTCCTACAATGAGCAGTTCTTC.

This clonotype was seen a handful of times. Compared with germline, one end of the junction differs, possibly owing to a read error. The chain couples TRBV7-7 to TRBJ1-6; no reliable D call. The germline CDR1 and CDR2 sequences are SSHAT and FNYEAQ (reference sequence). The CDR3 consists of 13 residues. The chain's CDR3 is CASSAGFNSPLHF. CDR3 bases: TGTGCTAGCAGCGCCGGGTTTAATTCACCCCTCCACTTT.

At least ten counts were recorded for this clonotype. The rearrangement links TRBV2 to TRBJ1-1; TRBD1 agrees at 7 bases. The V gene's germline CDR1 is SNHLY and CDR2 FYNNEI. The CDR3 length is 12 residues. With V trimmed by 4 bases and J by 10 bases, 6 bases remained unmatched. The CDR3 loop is CASSVARGLAFF. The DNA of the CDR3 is TGTGCCAGCAGTGTTGCCAGGGGGTTAGCTTTCTTT.

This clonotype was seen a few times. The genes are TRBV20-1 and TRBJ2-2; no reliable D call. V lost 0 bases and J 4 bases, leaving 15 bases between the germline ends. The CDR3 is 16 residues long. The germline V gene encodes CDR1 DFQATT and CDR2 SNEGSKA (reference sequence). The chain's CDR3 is CSARDLGGFPTGELFF. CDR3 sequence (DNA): TGCAGTGCTAGAGATCTGGGTGGGTTTCCCACCGGGGAGCTGTTTTTT.

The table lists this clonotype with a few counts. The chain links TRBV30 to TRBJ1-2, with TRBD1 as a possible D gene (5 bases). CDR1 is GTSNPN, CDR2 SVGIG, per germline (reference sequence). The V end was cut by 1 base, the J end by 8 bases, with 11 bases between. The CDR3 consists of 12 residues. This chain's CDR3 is CAWSGGSEGYTF. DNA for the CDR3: TGTGCCTGGAGTGGGGGCTCCGAAGGCTACACCTTC.

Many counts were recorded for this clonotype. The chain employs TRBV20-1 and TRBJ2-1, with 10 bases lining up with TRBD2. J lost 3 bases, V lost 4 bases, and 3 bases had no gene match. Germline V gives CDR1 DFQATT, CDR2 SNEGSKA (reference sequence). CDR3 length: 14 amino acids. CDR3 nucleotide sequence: TGCAGTGCTACTAGCGGGGGTCTCTACAATGAGCAGTTCTTC. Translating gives CSATSGGLYNEQFF.

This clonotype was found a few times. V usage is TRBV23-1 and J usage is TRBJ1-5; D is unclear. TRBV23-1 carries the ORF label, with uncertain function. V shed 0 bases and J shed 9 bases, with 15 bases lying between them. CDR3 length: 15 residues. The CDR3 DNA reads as TGCGCCAGCAGTCAATCGAGGGCCCCGGCGGGGCCCCAGCATTTT. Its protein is CASSQSRAPAGPQHF.

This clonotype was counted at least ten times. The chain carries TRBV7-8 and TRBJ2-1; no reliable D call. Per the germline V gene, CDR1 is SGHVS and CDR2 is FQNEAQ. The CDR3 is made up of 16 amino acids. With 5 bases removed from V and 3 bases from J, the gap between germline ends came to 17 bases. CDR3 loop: CASSGSLRALYNEQFF. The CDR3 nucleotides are TGTGCCAGCAGCGGATCACTTCGGGCCCTCTACAATGAGCAGTTCTTC.

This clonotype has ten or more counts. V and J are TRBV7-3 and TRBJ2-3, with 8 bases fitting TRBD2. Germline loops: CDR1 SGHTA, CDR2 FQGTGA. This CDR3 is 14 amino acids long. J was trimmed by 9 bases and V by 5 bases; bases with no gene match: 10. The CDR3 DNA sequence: TGTGCCAGCAGCCAAGGACTAGCCCAACCAACGCAGTATTTT. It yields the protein CASSQGLAQPTQYF.